This TCR beta chain was sequenced in a study of T cell responses to AZD1222 COVID-19 vaccine (TCRdb year 2021). Background on the whole study: TCR sequencing was performed for roughly 250 trial participants, of whom around 200 were given two doses of AZD1222 and 26 were given two doses of MenACWY control vaccine. Trial participants were enrolled into age subgroups of 18-55, 56-69 and 70-plus years, which contained approximately 150, 28 and 58 TCR-sequenced participants, respectively.

The full study reports these points: Because no samples from the day 14 peak response were available, repertoires could be characterized only after the peak T cell response. Participants were mostly white British, with more females than males. The authors suggested clonal diversity may have been underestimated. Reportedly, close to half of the unique spike-specific TCRs recognized epitopes lying outside the regions that are mutated in the B.1.351 and B.1.1.7 variants. In the small 56-69-year group, the increase in depth fell short of significance, most likely because of low power. The vaccine-associated CD4 TCRs covered the entire spike protein, and the dominant responses fell in regions 160-218 and 743-854. Spike-specific TCR breadth and depth rose significantly after two AZD1222 doses compared with day 0 and with MenACWY recipients. Conclusions about previously exposed vaccinees are limited because only a handful of AZD1222 recipients were SARS-CoV-2 seropositive at baseline.

In regard to this clone: Its antigen is still unknown. There are no base qualities to consult, and no much larger clone falls within one base.

The CDR3 measures 17 amino acids from cysteine to phenylalanine. The entry retains the CDR3 DNA only, 51 bases that are in frame from base 1. V has 4 bases trimmed and J has 4 bases trimmed; junction bases matching no gene number 12. CDR1 and CDR2 are read off the germline V gene as SQVTM and ANQGSEA. In light of the paper, this sample's time point label describes: about 28 days (+/-7) after the second vaccine dose. AZD1222 recipients with second doses at about 4 weeks or about 12 weeks were pooled, because spike-specific TCR depth and breadth did not differ between schedules. The vaccinee samples were drawn from two UK trials, COV001 and COV002, one of which was a single-blind randomized controlled phase 2/3 trial testing AZD1222 (ChAdOx1 nCoV-19) in healthy adults. For TCRbeta chain sequencing, PBMC samples from trial participants were taken at day 0 and at day 28 after the second dose. The CDR3 regions of human TCRbeta chains were analyzed by immunosequencing. The paper's processing steps were these. TCRs in the repertoires were matched against a reference library of SARS-CoV-2-specific TCRs that had been generated with the MIRA antigen-specificity platform. Breadth was defined as the fraction of unique TCRs that were SARS-CoV-2-associated, and depth was defined as the fraction of total T cells that were SARS-CoV-2-associated. Using the MIRA data, every spike-specific TCR was mapped to the spike region that the TCR reacted to and assigned to either a CD4 or a CD8 class. Log10-transformed breadth and depth values were compared by one-way ANOVA with Sidak's multiple comparisons tests. TCRdb's version of the immuneACCESS table is confined to in-frame rearrangements and falls short of the full clone set. An unresolved V gene accounts for under half of the shortfall where checked; the remainder is of unknown origin. V and J calls and clone size are given by that table; D and trimming were obtained from the DNA. The sample yields some 150,000 clones; about 92% were counted once. Of the sample, about 3.6% falls within the top ten clones.

Rearrangement joined TRBV29-1 to TRBJ2-1, with TRBD2 identical over 11 junction bases. The starting material was peripheral blood, obtained 28 days after the second AZD1222 dose. This receptor was obtained from an adult who received the AZD1222 COVID-19 vaccine. The CDR3 protein is CSVGGLVGTSGYNEQFF. In nucleotide form, the sequence is TGCAGCGTTGGAGGCCTAGTTGGGACTAGCGGATACAATGAGCAGTTCTTC.